This TCR beta chain emerged from a study of T cell responses to AZD1222 COVID-19 vaccine. Findings and caveats of the study: As reported, nearly half of all spike-specific TCRs target variant regions that are unmutated.

Assay used: immunoSEQ multiplex PCR; TCRdb lists only in-frame clones, some missing. The table includes under 200,000 clones, roughly 93% detected once. Regarding this clone: What it recognizes is unknown.

The receptor's source is an adult in good health. This material consisted of peripheral blood, taken on day 0 of AZD1222 vaccination.

CDR3 protein: CASSLELAATSYNEQFF. Here the CDR3 DNA reads TGTGCCAGCAGCCTAGAACTAGCGGCAACCTCCTACAATGAGCAGTTCTTC. J is TRBJ2-1 and V is TRBV3-1 (or the pseudogene TRBV3-2); the match to TRBD2 covers 8 bases. This CDR3 has 17 residues. With V trimmed by 4 bases and J by 0 bases, 8 bases remained unmatched. Germline-derived CDR1 and CDR2 are LGHDT and YNNKEL (reference sequence).